This T cell receptor beta chain was found in a study of T cell repertoires in cytomegalovirus infection. About the study: In public TCR beta signatures, there were indications of both CMV infection and matching HLA type.

Study conclusions and caveats: Dominating the ex vivo response were TCR beta clonotypes that were CMV-specific and HLA-C-restricted. The cumulative frequency of public TCR beta families distinguished individuals who carried CMV together with the relevant HLA.

The CDR3 extends over 16 amino acids. Trimming took 3 bases from V and 2 from J; bases not matched to a gene: 8. Germline assignment: CDR1 LGHNA and CDR2 YNFKEQ. About this clonotype itself: Its target is not known. One base away lies a much larger clone, so this may be a sequencing read error.

TCRdb re-called the reads through MiXCR, storing one row per CDR3 protein. In the table there are about 400,000 distinct CDR3 sequences, over 15% of which are singletons. The genes are TRBV4-2 and TRBJ1-2; TRBD1 agrees at 8 bases. Sequences were obtained from PBMCs. This clonotype originated in a human donor in good health (CMV status not recorded). Some clones in this sample may be carry-over from other donors' samples. The CDR3 sequence is CASSQPQGGDNYGYTF. CDR3 sequence (DNA): TGTGCCAGCAGCCAGCCACAGGGGGGGGACAACTATGGCTACACCTTC.